A selection of T cell receptor beta chains follows, all from one sample in a study of CD8 T cells in Susac syndrome. TCRdb re-derived calls from the immunoSEQ multiplex PCR reads in MiXCR, one entry per CDR3 protein. The sample carries about 180,000 distinct CDR3 sequences, roughly 95% recorded once. Sequencing used CD8+ T cells from PBMCs. The receptors originated from a human donor with multiple sclerosis. CDR3s include the opening cysteine and the closing phenylalanine or tryptophan.

v_gene: TRBV20-1; CDR3aa: CSARDQAGRPETQYF
v_gene: TRBV27; CDR3aa: CASSWAGMGTGELFF
v_gene: TRBV29-1; CDR3aa: CSAREAANVLTF
v_gene: TRBV20-1; CDR3aa: CSARARDRRPYEQYF
v_gene: TRBV30; CDR3aa: CAWSVSHYNEQFF
v_gene: TRBV29-1; CDR3aa: CSVDDWRGGTEAFF
v_gene: TRBV12-3/TRBV12-4; CDR3aa: CASRGTGTSGDHTQYF
v_gene: TRBV7-2; CDR3aa: CASSLGTSTYNEQFF
v_gene: TRBV27; CDR3aa: CASGHIGNEQYF
v_gene: TRBV12-3/TRBV12-4; CDR3aa: CASSLRLLETQYF
v_gene: TRBV4-2; CDR3aa: CASTRGLAGENEQFF
v_gene: TRBV19; CDR3aa: CASSPWSSSYEQYF
v_gene: TRBV20-1; CDR3aa: CSARGVEGQETQYF
v_gene: TRBV15; CDR3aa: CATSRALTMNNEQFF
v_gene: TRBV7-9; CDR3aa: CASSLEGWTDTQYF
v_gene: TRBV29-1; CDR3aa: CSVYGDSDYYEQYF
v_gene: TRBV7-8; CDR3aa: CASSLMGGETGARETQYF
v_gene: TRBV7-9; CDR3aa: CATSRRTGGYTF
v_gene: TRBV6-5; CDR3aa: CASSSPPPWTGGSGANVLTF
v_gene: TRBV3-1; CDR3aa: CASSQPGTRQETQYF
v_gene: TRBV18; CDR3aa: CATSGETQYF
v_gene: TRBV6-4; CDR3aa: CASLSGYSTYTDTQYF
v_gene: TRBV5-1; CDR3aa: CASRDSGSYEQYF
v_gene: TRBV30; CDR3aa: CAWSETREQYF
v_gene: TRBV21-1; CDR3aa: CASASQFF
v_gene: TRBV20-1; CDR3aa: CSARVDRGRRANYGYTF
v_gene: TRBV15; CDR3aa: CATSPDGGLFSPLHF
v_gene: TRBV2; CDR3aa: CASSVGGVAAYNEQFF
v_gene: TRBV7-8; CDR3aa: CASSLVASQQYEQYF
v_gene: TRBV29-1; CDR3aa: CSGQGNEQFF
v_gene: TRBV9; CDR3aa: CASSGSSGRESTDTQYF
v_gene: TRBV19; CDR3aa: CASSILGEGGQPQHF
v_gene: TRBV6-2/TRBV6-3; CDR3aa: CASSHGEQYF
v_gene: TRBV7-9; CDR3aa: CASSLAITYEQYF
v_gene: TRBV28; CDR3aa: CASNPQGFTDTQYF
v_gene: TRBV6-5; CDR3aa: CASSYKAGGLNEQFF
v_gene: TRBV29-1; CDR3aa: CSGGLAELGEQFF
v_gene: TRBV3-1; CDR3aa: CASSQGTGVSSYEQYF
v_gene: TRBV23-1; CDR3aa: CASSQSTGLSGKIPSGANVLTF
v_gene: TRBV7-2; CDR3aa: CASSSRTVSEQFF
v_gene: TRBV29-1; CDR3aa: CSVIGILETQYF
v_gene: TRBV7-9; CDR3aa: CASSYSLGELFF
v_gene: TRBV6-5; CDR3aa: CASRSGGDQTGELFF
v_gene: TRBV27; CDR3aa: CASSRADTYEQYF
v_gene: TRBV12-3/TRBV12-4; CDR3aa: CATGTGASLGNQPQHF
v_gene: TRBV9; CDR3aa: CASSVYPSGMDSYEQYF
v_gene: TRBV19; CDR3aa: CASSDAGSYNEQFF
v_gene: TRBV23-1; CDR3aa: CASSVKRALYEQYF
v_gene: TRBV5-1; CDR3aa: CASSLSGTGLYEQYF
v_gene: TRBV27; CDR3aa: CASSFGGVSNQPQHF
v_gene: TRBV11-2; CDR3aa: CASNKRPKPGDRDTQYF